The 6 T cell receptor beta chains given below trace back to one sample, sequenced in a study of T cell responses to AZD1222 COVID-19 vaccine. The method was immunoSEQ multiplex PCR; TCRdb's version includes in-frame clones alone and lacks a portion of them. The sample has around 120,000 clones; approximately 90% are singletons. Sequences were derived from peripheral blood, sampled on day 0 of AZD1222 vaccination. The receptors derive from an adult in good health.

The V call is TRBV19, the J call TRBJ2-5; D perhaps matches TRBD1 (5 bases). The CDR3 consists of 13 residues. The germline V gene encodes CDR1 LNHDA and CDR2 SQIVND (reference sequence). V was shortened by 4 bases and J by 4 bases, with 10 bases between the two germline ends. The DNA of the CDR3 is TGTGCCAGTAGTAAGGGGAATCTAGAGACCCAGTACTTC. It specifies CASSKGNLETQYF.

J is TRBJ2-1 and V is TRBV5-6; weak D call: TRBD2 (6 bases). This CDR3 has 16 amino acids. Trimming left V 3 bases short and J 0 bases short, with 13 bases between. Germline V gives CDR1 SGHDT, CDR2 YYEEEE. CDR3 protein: CASSWVLGGSYNEQFF. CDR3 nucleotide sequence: TGTGCCAGCAGCTGGGTCCTGGGGGGCTCCTACAATGAGCAGTTCTTC. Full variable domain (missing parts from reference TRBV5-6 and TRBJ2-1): DAGVTQSPTHLIKTRGQQVTLRCSPKSGHDTVSWYQQALGQGPQFIFQYYEEEERQRGNFPDRFSGHQFPNYSSELNVNALLLGDSALYLCASSWVLGGSYNEQFFGPGTRLTVL.

The CDR3 here is CASSLVLPNSPLHF. Written as DNA, the CDR3 is TGTGCCAGCAGTTTGGTCCTCCCGAATTCACCCCTCCACTTT. This sequence joins TRBV6-5 and TRBJ1-6; D not resolved. Germline assignment: CDR1 MNHEY and CDR2 SVGAGI. The CDR3 runs 14 residues. Between the trimmed V and J ends, which lost 4 bases and 7 bases, there was a span of 11 bases.

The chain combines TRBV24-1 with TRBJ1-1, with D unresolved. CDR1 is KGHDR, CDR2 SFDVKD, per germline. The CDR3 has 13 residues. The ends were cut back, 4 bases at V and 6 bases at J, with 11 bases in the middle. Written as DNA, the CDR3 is TGTGCCACCAGTGACGGCGGGTTGGCTGAAGCTTTCTTT. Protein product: CATSDGGLAEAFF.

CDR3 sequence reads: CASSPTGTSGTSMSQYF. The DNA of the CDR3 is TGCGCCAGCAGCCCAACCGGGACTAGCGGGACTTCGATGAGCCAGTACTTC. V is TRBV5-1 and J is TRBJ2-5; 13 nucleotides agree with TRBD2. Losses at the gene ends were 4 bases for V and 10 bases for J; bases not matched to a gene: 16. This CDR3 spans 17 amino acids. From germline, CDR1 is SGHRS and CDR2 YFSETQ.

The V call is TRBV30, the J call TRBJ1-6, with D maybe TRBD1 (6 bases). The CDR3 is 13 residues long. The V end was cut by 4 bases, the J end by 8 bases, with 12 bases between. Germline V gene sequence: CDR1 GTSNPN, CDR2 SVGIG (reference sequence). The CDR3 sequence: CAWKVDSDSPLHF. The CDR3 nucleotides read TGTGCCTGGAAGGTGGACAGCGATTCACCCCTCCACTTT.